This T cell receptor (beta chain) originates from a study of blood T cell repertoires in COVID-19. Donors in Cohort 3 counted as recovered after two negative PCRs, clearance, or symptom resolution. The table came from immunoSEQ multiplex PCR; TCRdb's copy has only in-frame clones and leaves some out. The sample yields about 300,000 clones, 70% to 90% seen once. The origin of this receptor is a man aged 25-45 years who had recovered from COVID-19. Sequencing was carried out using PBMCs or T cells enriched from blood (not recorded which).

CDR3 region: CASSPHSGTREDYEQYF. The CDR3 DNA follows: TGTGCCAGCAGCCCCCACTCCGGGACTCGGGAAGACTACGAGCAGTACTTC. V gene TRBV7-9 combines with J gene TRBJ2-7, with a tentative D call TRBD2 (6 bases). The V end lost 5 bases, the J end lost 3 bases, and 23 bases lay between the germline ends. The CDR3 is 17 residues long. CDR1 and CDR2 (germline): SEHNR, FQNEAQ (reference sequence).